This T cell receptor beta chain was profiled in a study of regulatory T cells in long-lasting Graves disease. Whole-study findings and limits: For persistent Graves' patients, TCR diversity was lower than for newly diagnosed ones.

The germline CDR1 and CDR2 sequences are SNHLY and FYNNEI. The trim removed 6 bases at V and 5 bases at J, leaving 12 bases unmatched. The CDR3 is 16 amino acids. Relying on iRepertoire HTBI primers and Arm-PCR of CDR3 regions, the team built TCR beta libraries. Using its own MiXCR run on the multiplex PCR reads, TCRdb lists one record per CDR3 protein. The sample comprises about 430,000 distinct CDR3 sequences, about 15% of which are singletons, and approximately 7.8% rests with the top ten. Noted time point: newly diagnosed GD, antithyroid drugs for less than 3 months. The TCR library used RNA extracted from PBMCs. Graves' disease diagnosis followed American Thyroid Association guidelines. The patients included were those that came from an endocrinology department in Xi'an, China. Details on this clonotype: The target antigen is unknown. A much more abundant neighbour one base away suggests this may be a read error.

In addition, the sample was reused for a study of T cells in Graves' hyperthyroidism and ophthalmopathy. From that paper: Stable hyperthyroidism was separated from ophthalmopathy by a model based on 13 V-J features.

The receptor's source is a woman in her thirties or forties with Graves disease. The chain recombines TRBV2 with TRBJ2-3; 9 bases align to TRBD2. The sample in question was peripheral blood mononuclear cells (PBMCs), obtained at new diagnosis, from a patient treated with antithyroid drugs. CDR3 loop: CASSLGGGRAKDTQYF. The CDR3 nucleotides are TGTGCCAGCAGCCTTGGGGGCGGGAGGGCAAAAGATACGCAGTATTTT.